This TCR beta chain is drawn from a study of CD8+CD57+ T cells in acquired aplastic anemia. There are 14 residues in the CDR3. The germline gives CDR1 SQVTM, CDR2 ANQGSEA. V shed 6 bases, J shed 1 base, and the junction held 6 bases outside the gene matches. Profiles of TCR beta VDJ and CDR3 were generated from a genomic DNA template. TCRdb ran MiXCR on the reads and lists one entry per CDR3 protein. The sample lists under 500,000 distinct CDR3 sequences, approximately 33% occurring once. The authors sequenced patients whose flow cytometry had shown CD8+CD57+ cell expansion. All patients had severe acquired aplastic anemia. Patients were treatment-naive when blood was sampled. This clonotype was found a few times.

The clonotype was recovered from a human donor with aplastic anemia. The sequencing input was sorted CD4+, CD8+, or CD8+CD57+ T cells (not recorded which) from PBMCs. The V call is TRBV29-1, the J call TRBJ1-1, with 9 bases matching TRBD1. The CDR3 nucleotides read TGCAGCGTCCACGAGGACAGGGGGAACACTGAAGCTTTCTTT. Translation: CSVHEDRGNTEAFF.